This paragraph covers one T cell receptor beta chain sequence. The antigen remains unidentified. Peripheral blood samples of roughly 9.8 milliliters were drawn from each donor. The data originate from a study of blood T cells in healthy people across ages. Regarding the study as a whole: While age rose, TCR beta diversity per million T cells dropped in a roughly linear way. There were more naive CD4+ cells and higher diversity in long-lived donors than in aged donors.

A second about 6 to 12 cycle PCR used barcoded and J-beta primers. Every cDNA molecule bore a tag from a template-switch adaptor containing 12 random nucleotides. One entry per CDR3 protein results from TCRdb running MiXCR on the 5' RACE reads. The sample carries 1,500,000 or so distinct CDR3 sequences, 45% to 70% recorded once. Germline V gene data show CDR1 as MGHDK and CDR2 as SYGVNS. V was cut by 3 bases and J by 2 bases, with 8 bases left in between. CDR3 length: 14 residues. The sequenced sample consisted of blood. The chain combines TRBV25-1 with TRBJ2-1, with D possibly being TRBD1 (5 bases). This receptor was identified in a man aged 18 to 29 in good health. The CDR3 region has the DNA TGTGCCAGCAGTGACCCAGGGACCTACAATGAGCAGTTCTTC. Its protein is CASSDPGTYNEQFF.